The 5 T cell receptor beta chains presented below share a single source sample, sequenced in a study of blood T cell repertoires in COVID-19. Assay used: immunoSEQ multiplex PCR; TCRdb lists only in-frame clones, some missing. The sample shows about 55,000 clones, roughly 90% of them seen only once. What was sequenced was peripheral blood. Source of these receptors: a man in his sixties with active COVID-19.

Only one count was recorded for this clone. The chain links TRBV18 to TRBJ2-7; perhaps TRBD2 as D (5 bases). The length of the CDR3 is 14 residues. The V gene lost 3 bases and the J gene lost 2 bases, with 11 bases spanning the gap. Germline CDR1 KGHSH, CDR2 LQKENI. CDR3 in amino acids: CASSPLGVPYEQYF. As DNA, the CDR3 is TGTGCCAGCTCACCGCTCGGGGTTCCCTACGAGCAGTACTTC.

J is TRBJ2-3 and V is TRBV18, with 9 bases matching TRBD1. CDR1 is KGHSH, CDR2 LQKENI, per germline. CDR3 length: 16 amino acids. The V segment lost 3 bases and the J segment 6 bases; nucleotides outside the gene matches: 10. The CDR3 reads CASSPPTGGEGDTQYF. The CDR3 DNA is TGTGCCAGCTCACCCCCCACAGGGGGCGAGGGGGATACGCAGTATTTT.

The V and J genes are TRBV4-1 and TRBJ2-5, with D unclear. With 0 bases removed from V and 6 bases from J, the gap between germline ends came to 8 bases. CDR1 MGHRA and CDR2 YSYEKL come from the germline V gene. The CDR3 has 13 amino acids. The CDR3 region is CASSQEALKTQYF. The CDR3 nucleotides read TGCGCCAGCAGCCAAGAGGCTTTGAAGACCCAGTACTTC.

The chain couples TRBV7-9 to TRBJ2-1; TRBD2 matches 11 bases. J lost 13 bases, V lost 1 base, and 3 bases had no gene match. Germline V CDR1 and CDR2: SEHNR, FQNEAQ (reference sequence). The CDR3 contains 13 residues. The CDR3 DNA follows: TGTGCCAGCAGCTTAGTACTAGCGGGAGCCCAGTTCTTC. This codes for CASSLVLAGAQFF.

The chain joins TRBV7-3 to TRBJ2-1, with D tentatively TRBD2 (5 bases). Deletions cut 5 bases from V and 6 bases from J, with 14 bases between. The CDR3 is 14 amino acids. CDR1 and CDR2 (germline): SGHTA, FQGTGA. The CDR3 sequence: CASSPLGGGNEQFF. Written as DNA, the CDR3 is TGTGCCAGCAGCCCCTTGGGTGGAGGCAATGAGCAGTTCTTC.